This T cell receptor beta chain was observed in a study of OX40 agonist ivuxolimab in advanced cancers. Only in-frame clones appear in the TCRdb table, and some are missing; sequencing was by immunoSEQ multiplex PCR. This sample has 85,000 to 100,000 clones, with roughly 86% found just once. The CDR3 extends over 14 amino acids. Germline trimming cut 4 bases from V and 5 bases from J; bases unmatched to any gene: 7. CDR1 and CDR2 (germline): SNHLY, FYNNEI. The specimen comprised CD4+ or CD8+ T cells sorted from blood, sampled in a trial of the OX40 agonist ivuxolimab. The receptor's source is an adult with an advanced solid tumor such as melanoma, head and neck, liver or kidney cancer. J is TRBJ2-7 and V is TRBV2, with 8 bases matching TRBD1. The CDR3 DNA sequence: TGTGCCAGCAGTGGAAAGGACAGGGTGGACGAGCAGTACTTC. Residues: CASSGKDRVDEQYF.